These T cell receptor beta chains were read from a single sample in a study of metastatic and nonmetastatic thyroid tumors. TCRdb reanalyzed the PCR reads with MiXCR. The table shows some 83,000 clones, with around an eighth occurring only once. Sequences were obtained from tumor tissue. These receptors all come from a female donor with papillary thyroid cancer or a benign thyroid nodule (not recorded which). Some clones in this sample may be carry-over from other donors' samples. Each CDR3 is given with its conserved first and last residue. The order of the fields is clone size, V gene, D gene, J gene, CDR3 protein, CDR3 DNA. D genes are given only for firm matches. Clone size is stated in some rows and not others, as once, few, many or a class when expanded.

>many|TRBV28|-|TRBJ2-7
CASSFRRGHPQSYEQYF
TGTGCCAGCAGTTTCCGCAGGGGTCACCCCCAATCCTACGAGCAGTACTTC
>many|TRBV19|TRBD1|TRBJ1-5
CASSIGTGNQPQHF
TGTGCCAGTAGTATAGGGACAGGGAATCAGCCCCAGCATTTT
>many|TRBV7-9|-|TRBJ2-2
CASSLGLDYTGELFF
TGTGCCAGCAGCTTAGGACTTGACTACACCGGGGAGCTGTTTTTT
>-|TRBV19|TRBD2|TRBJ2-3
CASSFSGRATDTQYF
TGTGCCAGTAGTTTTAGCGGGAGGGCCACAGATACGCAGTATTTT
>many|TRBV7-2|TRBD2|TRBJ2-1
CASSLERRAGKFF
TGTGCCAGCAGCTTAGAACGACGAGCGGGAAAGTTCTTC
>many|TRBV27|TRBD2|TRBJ2-1
CASSSGLAVNEQFF
TGTGCCAGCAGTTCGGGACTAGCGGTCAATGAGCAGTTCTTC
>many|TRBV6-1|-|TRBJ1-1
CASRYRDFLNTEAFF
TGTGCCAGCAGATACAGGGATTTTTTGAACACTGAAGCTTTCTTT
>many|TRBV2|-|TRBJ2-5
CASSDARGSIETQYF
TGTGCCAGCAGTGACGCCCGGGGTTCGATCGAGACCCAGTACTTC
>many|TRBV30|-|TRBJ2-7
CAWSTDSSYEQYF
TGTGCCTGGAGTACGGATAGCTCCTATGAGCAGTACTTC
>few|TRBV11-1|TRBD1|TRBJ2-3
CASSFHLGTGLPDTQYF
TGTGCCAGCAGCTTCCACCTCGGGACAGGGTTACCAGATACGCAGTATTTT
>many|TRBV5-6|-|TRBJ1-5
CASSLQGGLTPQHF
TGTGCCAGCAGCCTACAGGGAGGTCTTACGCCCCAGCATTTT
>many|TRBV19|TRBD1|TRBJ1-5
CASSITGAAQPQHF
TGTGCCAGTAGTATCACAGGGGCGGCTCAGCCCCAGCATTTT
>many|TRBV6-1|TRBD1|TRBJ1-4
CASSEPRQGPFGEKLFF
TGTGCCAGCAGTGAACCCCGACAGGGTCCCTTTGGGGAAAAACTGTTTTTT
>many|TRBV30|-|TRBJ1-1
CAWSVDRFIAFF
TGTGCCTGGAGTGTAGACAGGTTCATAGCTTTCTTT
>many|TRBV5-5|-|TRBJ1-2
CASSLEGGQNYGYTF
TGTGCCAGCAGCTTGGAAGGGGGGCAGAACTATGGCTACACCTTC
>many|TRBV28|-|TRBJ1-2
CASSLLGDGYTF
TGTGCCAGCAGTCTCTTGGGGGATGGCTACACCTTC
>many|TRBV27|TRBD1|TRBJ2-5
CASSPGTGRQETQYF
TGTGCCAGTAGTCCCGGGACAGGGCGCCAAGAGACCCAGTACTTC
>-|TRBV20-1|TRBD1|TRBJ1-1
CSASEGAIGMDTEAFF
TGCAGTGCAAGTGAGGGGGCCATTGGAATGGACACTGAAGCTTTCTTT
>many|TRBV20-1|-|TRBJ1-1
CSAASRLNTEAFF
TGCAGTGCTGCCTCCCGACTGAACACTGAAGCTTTCTTT
>many|TRBV6-1|TRBD2|TRBJ2-4
CASSGLAGGPKNIQYF
TGTGCCAGCAGTGGACTAGCGGGAGGACCCAAAAACATTCAGTACTTC